This T cell receptor beta chain comes out of a study of shared clonotypes between healthy human individuals. General observations from the study: Few donors limited the genetic and exposure-history diversity represented.

Germline values: CDR1 SGDLS, CDR2 YYNGEE. CDR3 size: 16 residues. Deletions cut 0 bases from V and 2 bases from J, with 14 bases between. As regards this clone: Its cognate antigen is unknown.

All the donors were Caucasian adults who lived in Nashville, Tennessee. Some clones are missing from TCRdb's copy, which holds only in-frame ones; the method was immunoSEQ multiplex PCR. The sample includes roughly 2.2 million clones, about 90% seen only once; the top ten take around 0.38%. The V call is TRBV9, the J call TRBJ2-5, with D uncertain. The receptor comes from a man in his late teens or twenties in good health. Some clones in this sample may be carry-over from other donors' samples. The specimen was naive CD4+ T cells from PBMCs. The subset here: CD45RA+ positively selected. In nucleotides, the CDR3 is TGTGCCAGCAGCGTAGCGGTTACGGCCCGACAAGAGACCCAGTACTTC. Translating it yields CASSVAVTARQETQYF. Based on the CDR3 plus reference TRBV9 and TRBJ2-5, the full variable domain is DSGVTQTPKHLITATGQRVTLRCSPRSGDLSVYWYQQSLDQGLQFLIQYYNGEERAKGNILERFSAQQFPDLHSELNLSSLELGDSALYFCASSVAVTARQETQYFGPGTRLLVL.